This TCR beta chain was profiled in a study of spatial heterogeneity in lung cancer. Overall study context: TCR and UMI combinations that were unique each appeared, on average, more than ten times in raw reads.

Time point indicated: sample taken at primary tumor resection. The sequenced material consisted of unsorted whole RNA from tumor, nontumor lung or frozen PBMC. TCRdb passed the 5' RACE reads through MiXCR, listing each CDR3 protein once. This sample has some 6,100 distinct CDR3 sequences; around 13% occur once, and the top ten carry approximately 17%. V lost 0 bases to trimming and J lost 3 bases, with 10 bases between them. The germline CDR1 and CDR2 sequences are SGHNT and YYREEE (reference sequence). The CDR3 runs to 15 residues. This clonotype rates as medium-sized. V usage is TRBV5-4 and J usage is TRBJ2-1; the D is unclear. This sequence was found in a male donor with early-stage non-small cell lung cancer. The starting material was normal lung tissue next to the tumor, obtained at surgery. Written as DNA, the CDR3 is TGTGCCAGCAGCTTGGACTCTTCCTACTACAATGAGCAGTTCTTC. Protein: CASSLDSSYYNEQFF.